The 3 T cell receptor beta chains in this list originate from one sample, sequenced in a study of PD-1 blockade in classical Hodgkin lymphoma. Documented time point: cycle 4 day 1 (C4D1), after about 6 weeks of nivolumab. Each patient relapsed following autologous stem cell transplantation, and prior brentuximab vedotin exposure differed. Only in-frame clones appear in the TCRdb table, and some are missing; sequencing was by immunoSEQ multiplex PCR. The repertoire consists of about 41,000 clones, with 55% to 70% occurring once and the leading ten covering approximately 2.6%. The sequenced sample was peripheral blood mononuclear cells (PBMCs), obtained before the fourth cycle of nivolumab. Source of these receptors: a human donor with classical Hodgkin lymphoma.

The J gene is TRBJ1-2, the V gene TRBV4-3; a possible D gene is TRBD1 (6 bases). V dropped 2 bases and J dropped 1 base, with 11 bases sitting between them. CDR3 length equals 15 residues. CDR1 and CDR2 (germline): LGHNA, YSLEER. CDR3 nucleotide sequence: TGCGCCAGCAGCCAATGGACAGAGGATAACTATGGCTACACCTTC. It specifies CASSQWTEDNYGYTF.

This clone was counted a few times. This chain connects TRBV2 to TRBJ2-2; 8 bases line up with TRBD1. The CDR3 has 17 residues. The ends lost 2 bases at V and 4 bases at J; junction bases unmatched: 9. Germline loops: CDR1 SNHLY, CDR2 FYNNEI. Written as DNA, the CDR3 is TGTGCCAGCAGTGAAACGGCAGGGGGCGGTTTCACCGGGGAGCTGTTTTTT. Translation: CASSETAGGGFTGELFF.

The genes are TRBV15 and TRBJ2-7, with TRBD2 identical over 8 bases. Per the germline V gene, CDR1 is LNHNV and CDR2 is YYDKDF (reference sequence). This CDR3 is 15 amino acids long. V lost 5 bases, J lost 1 base, and 7 bases stayed unmatched. The chain's CDR3 is CATSPNAGGSYEQYF. The DNA for the CDR3 is TGTGCCACCAGCCCGAACGCGGGGGGTTCCTACGAGCAGTACTTC.